The present T cell receptor (beta chain) was sequenced within a study of cytomegalovirus exposure and HLA in healthy donors. About the research overall: Genotyping of 400 or so donors showed that around 85% belonged to the Caucasian-associated ancestry cluster.

The study, taken as a whole, reports: The authors enumerated 164 TCR beta chains as linked to cytomegalovirus.

To note about this clone: Antigen unknown.

The CDR3 is 16 residues long. The V gene's germline CDR1 is GTSNPN and CDR2 SVGIG (reference sequence). Losses at the gene ends were 5 bases for V and 8 bases for J; bases not matched to a gene: 12. 60 Vbeta and 13 Jbeta primers were used in PCR. Assay used: immunoSEQ multiplex PCR; TCRdb lists only in-frame clones, some missing. The table includes about 140,000 clones, roughly 77% detected once. Sequences were obtained from PBMCs. The origin of this receptor is a female donor in good health and CMV-seronegative. The chain uses TRBV30 and TRBJ2-1; 13 nucleotides align to TRBD2. The chain's CDR3 is CAWRPPRTSGSYEQFF. For the CDR3, the DNA is TGTGCCTGGCGTCCACCCCGGACTAGCGGGAGCTATGAGCAGTTCTTC. Together with reference TRBV30 and TRBJ2-1, the CDR3 gives the full variable domain: SQTIHQWPATLVQPVGSPLSLECTVEGTSNPNLYWYRQAAGRGLQLLFYSVGIGQISSEVPQNLSASRPQDRQFILSSKKLLLSDSGFYLCAWRPPRTSGSYEQFFGPGTRLTVL.